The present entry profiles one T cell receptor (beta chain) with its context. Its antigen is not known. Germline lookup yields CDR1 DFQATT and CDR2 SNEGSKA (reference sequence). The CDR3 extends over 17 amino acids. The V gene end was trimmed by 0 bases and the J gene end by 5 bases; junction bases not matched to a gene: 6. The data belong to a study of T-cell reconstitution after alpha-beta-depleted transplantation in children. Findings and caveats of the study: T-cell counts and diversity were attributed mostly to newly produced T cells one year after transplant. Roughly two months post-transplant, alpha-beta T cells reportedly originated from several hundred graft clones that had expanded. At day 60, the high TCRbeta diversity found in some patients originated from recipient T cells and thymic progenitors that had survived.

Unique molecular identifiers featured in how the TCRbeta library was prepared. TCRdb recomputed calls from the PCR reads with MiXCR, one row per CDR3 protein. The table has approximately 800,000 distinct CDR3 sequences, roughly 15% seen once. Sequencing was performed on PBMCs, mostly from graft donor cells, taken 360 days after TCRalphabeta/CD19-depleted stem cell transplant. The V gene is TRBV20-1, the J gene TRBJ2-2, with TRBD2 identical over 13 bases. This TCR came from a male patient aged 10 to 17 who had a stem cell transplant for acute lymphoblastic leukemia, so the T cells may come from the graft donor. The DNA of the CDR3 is TGCAGTGCTAGAGATGCCGGGACTAGCGGGAAGACCGGGGAGCTGTTTTTT. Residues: CSARDAGTSGKTGELFF.